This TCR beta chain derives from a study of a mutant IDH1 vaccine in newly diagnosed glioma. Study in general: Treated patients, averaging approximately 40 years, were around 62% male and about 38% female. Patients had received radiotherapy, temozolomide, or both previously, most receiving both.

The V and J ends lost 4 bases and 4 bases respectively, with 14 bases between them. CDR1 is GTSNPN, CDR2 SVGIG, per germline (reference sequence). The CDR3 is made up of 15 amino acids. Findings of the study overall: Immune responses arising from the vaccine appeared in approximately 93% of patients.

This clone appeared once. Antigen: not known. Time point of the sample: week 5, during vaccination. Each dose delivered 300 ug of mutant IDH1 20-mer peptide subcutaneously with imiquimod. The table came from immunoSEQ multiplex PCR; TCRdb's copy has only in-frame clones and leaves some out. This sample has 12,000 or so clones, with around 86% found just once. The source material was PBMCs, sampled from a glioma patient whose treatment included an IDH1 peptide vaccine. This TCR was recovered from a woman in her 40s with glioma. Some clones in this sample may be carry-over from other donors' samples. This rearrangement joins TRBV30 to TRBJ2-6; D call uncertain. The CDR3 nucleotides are TGTGCCTGGAATATTGAACCCTCGGGGGCCAACGTCCTGACTTTC. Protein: CAWNIEPSGANVLTF.